What follows are 23 T cell receptor beta chains derived from one specimen sequenced in a study of blood T cell repertoires in COVID-19. Sequenced by immunoSEQ multiplex PCR; TCRdb stores in-frame clones only, minus some. The sample has some 250,000 clones; 70% to 90% are singletons. The sample comprised peripheral blood. Every receptor here comes from a woman aged 25 to 39 with acute or convalescent COVID-19.

The genes are TRBV27 and TRBJ2-7; 7 positions match TRBD2. CDR1 and CDR2 (germline): MNHEY, SMNVEV (reference sequence). This CDR3 spans 11 amino acids. V was pared by 6 bases and J by 7 bases, with 3 bases of the junction left unmatched. The CDR3 DNA reads TGTGCCAGCAGCCGGGGGGTAGAGCAGTACTTC. It encodes CASSRGVEQYF.

The V call is TRBV24-1, the J call TRBJ2-1; tentative D call: TRBD2 (6 bases). Germline V CDR1 and CDR2: KGHDR, SFDVKD. The V end was cut by 5 bases, the J end by 0 bases, with 7 bases between. The CDR3 covers 14 residues. CDR3 bases: TGTGCCACCAGTGGGCGGGGCTCCTACAATGAGCAGTTCTTC. It is translated as CATSGRGSYNEQFF.

A single count supports this clone. The V call is TRBV2, the J call TRBJ2-3; D unclear. The germline CDR1 and CDR2 sequences are SNHLY and FYNNEI. V was pared by 6 bases and J by 0 bases, with 10 bases between. The CDR3 contains 14 residues. The CDR3 reads CASRLTTSTDTQYF. CDR3 in DNA: TGTGCCAGCAGACTGACAACTAGCACAGATACGCAGTATTTT.

The chain employs TRBV27 and TRBJ1-2, with 7 bases that match TRBD1. Germline V gives CDR1 MNHEY, CDR2 SMNVEV (reference sequence). The junction had 5 bases not matched to a gene; V was cut back by 4 bases and J by 0 bases. There are 15 residues in the CDR3. The CDR3 sequence is CASSSGQLANYGYTF. Here the CDR3 DNA reads TGTGCCAGCAGTTCGGGACAGCTTGCTAACTATGGCTACACCTTC.

In this sample, this clone is medium-sized. The V gene is TRBV9, the J gene TRBJ1-6; 7 positions match TRBD1. J lost 0 bases, V lost 4 bases, and 4 bases had no gene match. Germline V gene data show CDR1 as SGDLS and CDR2 as YYNGEE. The CDR3 has 16 residues. The CDR3 region is CASSRGQSSYNSPLHF. The CDR3 coding sequence is TGTGCCAGCAGCCGGGGACAGAGCTCCTATAATTCACCCCTCCACTTT. The complete variable domain, with remaining parts taken from reference TRBV9 and TRBJ1-6, reads DSGVTQTPKHLITATGQRVTLRCSPRSGDLSVYWYQQSLDQGLQFLIQYYNGEERAKGNILERFSAQQFPDLHSELNLSSLELGDSALYFCASSRGQSSYNSPLHFGNGTRLTVT.

In this sample, this clone turned up a few times. The chain joins TRBV30 to TRBJ1-2; D is uncertain. Trimming left V 0 bases short and J 2 bases short, with 7 bases between. The CDR3 spans 13 residues. Germline lookup yields CDR1 GTSNPN and CDR2 SVGIG (reference sequence). This chain's CDR3 is CAWSVPVNYGYTF. CDR3 nucleotide sequence: TGTGCCTGGAGTGTACCAGTGAACTATGGCTACACCTTC.

This clone was found once. V gene TRBV6-5 combines with J gene TRBJ2-5; weak D call: TRBD1 (6 bases). V was clipped by 11 bases and J by 9 bases, with 28 bases between them. CDR3 size: 15 residues. Germline CDR1 MNHEY, CDR2 SVGAGI. CDR3 DNA sequence: TGTGCCGGAGGACACGGGGACACCTCCCCCATGGCCCAGTACTTC. Protein product: CAGGHGDTSPMAQYF.

This sequence joins TRBV30 and TRBJ2-1; D unresolved. Germline V gives CDR1 GTSNPN, CDR2 SVGIG (reference sequence). The CDR3 covers 14 residues. Trimming took 8 bases from V and 2 from J, leaving 16 bases between them. In DNA form, the CDR3 reads TGTGCCCACGTTGGGCCCCCCGCCTACAATGAGCAGTTCTTC. Translated, it gives CAHVGPPAYNEQFF. Using reference TRBV30 and TRBJ2-1 for the parts outside the CDR3, the full variable domain is SQTIHQWPATLVQPVGSPLSLECTVEGTSNPNLYWYRQAAGRGLQLLFYSVGIGQISSEVPQNLSASRPQDRQFILSSKKLLLSDSGFYLCAHVGPPAYNEQFFGPGTRLTVL.

This chain connects TRBV25-1 to TRBJ1-6; no reliable D call. The CDR3 length is 15 residues. V was shortened by 3 bases and J by 0 bases, with 6 bases between the two germline ends. Germline assignment: CDR1 MGHDK and CDR2 SYGVNS. The CDR3 DNA sequence: TGTGCCAGCAGTGACCGGAGCTCCTATAATTCACCCCTCCACTTT. This translates into CASSDRSSYNSPLHF.

The V and J genes are TRBV7-9 and TRBJ2-7, with TRBD2 identical over 13 bases. Germline assignment: CDR1 SEHNR and CDR2 FQNEAQ (reference sequence). This CDR3 comprises 16 residues. The ends lost 5 bases at V and 0 bases at J; junction bases unmatched: 4. This chain's CDR3 is CASSVGTSGTSYEQYF. CDR3 DNA: TGTGCCAGCAGCGTAGGGACTAGCGGGACCTCCTACGAGCAGTACTTC.

The rearrangement uses TRBV15 and TRBJ2-2; a possible D gene is TRBD2 (5 bases). This CDR3 is built from 15 residues. The germline CDR1 and CDR2 sequences are LNHNV and YYDKDF (reference sequence). The ends were cut back, 0 bases at V and 7 bases at J, with 12 bases in the middle. CDR3 DNA: TGTGCCACCAGCAGAGAGACTAAACCAAACGGGGAGCTGTTTTTT. Encoded protein: CATSRETKPNGELFF. The whole variable domain, filled in from reference TRBV15 and TRBJ2-2, reads DAMVIQNPRYQVTQFGKPVTLSCSQTLNHNVMYWYQQKSSQAPKLLFHYYDKDFNNEADTPDNFQSRRPNTSFCFLDIRSPGLGDTAMYLCATSRETKPNGELFFGEGSRLTVL.

The gene calls are TRBV30 and TRBJ2-2, with D possibly matching TRBD2 (5 bases). Germline V CDR1 and CDR2: GTSNPN, SVGIG (reference sequence). V lost 0 bases and J 0 bases, leaving 11 bases between the germline ends. The CDR3 contains 16 residues. The CDR3 here is CAWSVQSGSNTGELFF. The CDR3 coding sequence is TGTGCCTGGAGTGTACAAAGCGGCTCGAACACCGGGGAGCTGTTTTTT.

The chain couples TRBV6-2 or TRBV6-3 to TRBJ2-7, with TRBD2 matching 7 bases. Germline loops: CDR1 MNHEY, CDR2 SVGEGT. The CDR3 extends over 13 amino acids. V lost 4 bases to trimming and J lost 5 bases; unmatched junction nucleotides: 5. The CDR3 region is CASSSGGTHEQYF. The CDR3 DNA is TGTGCCAGCAGTTCGGGGGGAACCCACGAGCAGTACTTC.

The chain employs TRBV30 and TRBJ2-7; 9 nucleotides align to TRBD1. V lost 3 bases, J lost 8 bases, and 14 bases stayed unmatched. This CDR3 spans 15 amino acids. Germline V gene sequence: CDR1 GTSNPN, CDR2 SVGIG (reference sequence). The CDR3 DNA sequence: TGTGCCTGGAGAGGGTTGGGACAGGGAGGGTTGCAGCAGTACTTC. Its translation: CAWRGLGQGGLQQYF.

The chain couples TRBV7-2 to TRBJ2-7; 10 bases match TRBD2. The CDR3 contains 15 residues. The junction had 9 bases not matched to a gene; V was cut back by 4 bases and J by 6 bases. The germline CDR1 and CDR2 sequences are SGHTA and FQGNSA. This CDR3 reads CASSSKAGGPSEQYF. The CDR3 DNA is TGTGCCAGCAGCTCAAAAGCGGGAGGGCCCTCCGAGCAGTACTTC.

The chain carries TRBV3-1 (or the pseudogene TRBV3-2) and TRBJ2-7, with D perhaps matching TRBD2 (5 bases). CDR3 length equals 14 residues. Germline CDR1 LGHDT, CDR2 YNNKEL (reference sequence). Deletions cut 1 base from V and 4 bases from J, with 11 bases between. The CDR3 DNA reads as TGTGCCAGCAGCCAAGGGGAGTTAACGTACGAGCAGTACTTC. Translating it yields CASSQGELTYEQYF.

The J gene is TRBJ2-5, the V gene TRBV7-8, with 10 bases lining up with TRBD2. After removal of 5 bases from V and 2 bases from J, the junction contained 8 bases not matched to a gene. The CDR3 is made up of 16 amino acids. CDR1 SGHVS and CDR2 FQNEAQ come from the germline V gene. CDR3: CASSVLAGLTQETQYF. CDR3 bases: TGTGCCAGCAGCGTACTAGCGGGACTCACTCAAGAGACCCAGTACTTC.

The rearrangement links TRBV10-2 to TRBJ2-5; 8 bases match TRBD1. The ends lost 7 bases at V and 4 bases at J; junction bases unmatched: 8. Germline values: CDR1 WSHSY, CDR2 SAAADI. The length of the CDR3 is 14 residues. The CDR3: CASTTGGSGETQYF. The CDR3 DNA reads as TGCGCCAGCACCACAGGGGGATCAGGAGAGACCCAGTACTTC.

The chain couples TRBV11-2 to TRBJ2-7, with 9 bases that match TRBD1. CDR1 and CDR2 (germline): SGHAT, FQNNGV. V shed 10 bases, J shed 4 bases, and the junction held 17 bases outside the gene matches. The CDR3 length is 16 residues. CDR3 loop: CATNHNSGTGWYEQYF. The CDR3 coding sequence is TGTGCCACCAACCACAACTCCGGGACAGGGTGGTACGAGCAGTACTTC.

The chain has TRBV19 and TRBJ1-3; TRBD1 is a possible D gene (5 bases). The germline V gene has CDR1 LNHDA and CDR2 SQIVND (reference sequence). Deletions cut 3 bases from V and 3 bases from J, with 6 bases between. This CDR3 is built from 13 residues. The DNA of the CDR3 is TGTGCCAGTAGTATCCAGGGTGGAAACACCATATATTTT. It encodes CASSIQGGNTIYF.

The J gene is TRBJ2-3, the V gene TRBV7-2; 9 nucleotides line up with TRBD1. Trimming removed 5 bases from V and 4 bases from J; junction bases left unmatched: 4. Germline CDR1 reads SGHTA; CDR2 reads FQGNSA. CDR3 size: 14 residues. This chain's CDR3 is CASSGTGLPDTQYF. CDR3 sequence (DNA): TGTGCCAGCAGCGGGACAGGGCTCCCAGATACGCAGTATTTT.

The chain couples TRBV27 to TRBJ2-3, with a possible D match to TRBD1 (5 bases). There are 13 residues in the CDR3. The germline V gene encodes CDR1 MNHEY and CDR2 SMNVEV (reference sequence). V was clipped by 8 bases and J by 2 bases, with 11 bases between them. CDR3 region: CASGAILTDTQYF. As DNA, the CDR3 is TGTGCCAGCGGGGCCATCCTCACAGATACGCAGTATTTT.

The chain joins TRBV9 to TRBJ2-1, with a tentative D call TRBD2 (6 bases). V was pared by 0 bases and J by 8 bases, with 18 bases between. CDR1 and CDR2 (germline): SGDLS, YYNGEE. CDR3 length equals 16 residues. CDR3 in amino acids: CASSVEGQGGNYEQFF. The CDR3 nucleotides are TGTGCCAGCAGCGTAGAAGGTCAGGGAGGCAATTATGAGCAGTTCTTC.